These T cell receptor beta chains were read from a single sample in a study of blood T cell repertoires in COVID-19. Some clones are missing from TCRdb's copy, which holds only in-frame ones; the method was immunoSEQ multiplex PCR. The sample includes tens of thousands of clones, 85% to 90% seen only once; the top ten take roughly 1.4%. Sequencing used peripheral blood. All receptors derive from a man aged 60 to 75 with acute or convalescent COVID-19. Both conserved end residues are part of each CDR3. A D gene is named only where the DNA matches it firmly. Only some rows state a clone size, as once, few, many or a class for expanded clones.

CASSTGRDTEAFF | TGTGCCAGCAGTACAGGGCGAGACACTGAAGCTTTCTTT | NA | TRBJ1-1 | NA | TRBV7-9
CASSSIPGTANSPLHF | TGTGCCAGCAGTTCAATTCCCGGGACAGCTAATTCACCCCTCCACTTT | few | TRBJ1-6 | TRBD1 | TRBV6-6
CASGLAGDMDEQFF | TGTGCCAGCGGACTAGCGGGAGATATGGATGAGCAGTTCTTC | NA | TRBJ2-1 | TRBD2 | TRBV10-3
CASSFSPGYGYTF | TGTGCCAGCAGTTTCTCGCCGGGGTATGGCTACACCTTC | NA | TRBJ1-2 | NA | TRBV12-3/TRBV12-4
CASKIAGTGELFF | TGTGCCAGCAAAATTGCAGGGACCGGGGAGCTGTTTTTT | NA | TRBJ2-2 | NA | TRBV6-5
CASSLGTVGSGANVLTF | TGTGCCAGCAGCTTGGGCACGGTGGGCTCTGGGGCCAACGTCCTGACTTTC | NA | TRBJ2-6 | NA | TRBV7-2
CASSQTGSGEAFF | TGTGCCAGCAGCCAAACAGGGTCTGGTGAAGCTTTCTTT | NA | TRBJ1-1 | NA | TRBV3-1/TRBV3-2
CATSPGGSTDTQYF | TGCGCCACCTCCCCGGGGGGGAGCACAGATACGCAGTATTTT | NA | TRBJ2-3 | TRBD2 | TRBV5-1
CASSQDGGDAILQF | TGTGCCAGCAGCCAAGACGGGGGGGATGCTATCTTACAGTTC | NA | TRBJ2-7 | TRBD2 | TRBV3-1/TRBV3-2
CASSLEGHSREKLFF | TGCGCCAGCAGCTTGGAGGGACACAGCCGGGAAAAACTGTTTTTT | NA | TRBJ1-4 | NA | TRBV5-1
CAQGQGHFFEQFF | TGTGCCCAAGGACAGGGACATTTTTTCGAGCAGTTCTTC | NA | TRBJ2-1 | TRBD1 | TRBV30
CASSRQMNTEAFF | TGTGCCAGTAGCCGACAGATGAACACTGAAGCTTTCTTT | NA | TRBJ1-1 | NA | TRBV19
CASSELRTSGHEQFF | TGTGCCAGCAGTGAATTGAGGACTAGCGGCCATGAGCAGTTCTTC | few | TRBJ2-1 | TRBD2 | TRBV6-1
CASNQRGSPLHF | TGTGCCAGCAACCAACGGGGATCACCCCTCCACTTT | NA | TRBJ1-6 | NA | TRBV27
CASSVGLAGGNTGELFF | TGTGCCAGCAGCGTGGGACTAGCGGGAGGGAACACCGGGGAGCTGTTTTTT | NA | TRBJ2-2 | TRBD2 | TRBV9
CASSVTSGRGNEQFF | TGTGCCAGCAGCGTCACTAGCGGGAGAGGCAATGAGCAGTTCTTC | NA | TRBJ2-1 | TRBD2 | TRBV13
CASSIGQGFNYGYTF | TGTGCCAGTAGTATTGGACAGGGATTTAACTATGGCTACACCTTC | NA | TRBJ1-2 | TRBD1 | TRBV19
CASSVAPGITAGGNTIYF | TGTGCCAGCAGCGTTGCCCCGGGAATCACGGCGGGCGGAAACACCATATATTTT | NA | TRBJ1-3 | NA | TRBV11-2
CASSFYVAEETQYF | TGCGCCAGCAGCTTTTATGTGGCAGAAGAGACCCAGTACTTC | NA | TRBJ2-5 | NA | TRBV5-1
CASSYSTSSRTF | TGTGCCAGCAGTTACTCGACGTCGTCTAGGACCTTC | once | TRBJ1-2 | NA | TRBV6-2/TRBV6-3
CASSLVAGGSTDTQYF | TGTGCCAGCAGCTTAGTAGCGGGAGGTTCCACAGATACGCAGTATTTT | few | TRBJ2-3 | TRBD2 | TRBV7-8
CASSTSSYEQYF | TGTGCCAGCAGTACGAGCTCCTACGAGCAGTACTTC | NA | TRBJ2-7 | NA | TRBV6-5
CASSLPRGTNEKLFF | TGTGCCAGCAGTTTACCTAGGGGAACTAATGAAAAACTGTTTTTT | NA | TRBJ1-4 | NA | TRBV28
CASSPRTGGDTQYF | TGTGCCAGCAGCCCCCGGACAGGGGGAGATACGCAGTATTTT | NA | TRBJ2-3 | TRBD1 | TRBV11-3
CASSLGGYGYTF | TGTGCCAGCAGCTTGGGGGGCTATGGCTACACCTTC | NA | TRBJ1-2 | NA | TRBV7-3
CASSLRQGQGSNQPQHF | TGTGCCAGCAGTCTACGACAGGGGCAGGGGAGCAATCAGCCCCAGCATTTT | NA | TRBJ1-5 | TRBD1 | TRBV27
CSLRGSVNTEAFF | TGCAGCCTCAGAGGGTCGGTGAACACTGAAGCTTTCTTT | NA | TRBJ1-1 | NA | TRBV29-1
CASSQVSTFGYTF | TGTGCCAGCAGCCAGGTTTCGACATTTGGCTACACCTTC | NA | TRBJ1-2 | NA | TRBV4-2
CATRDRGLDEQFF | TGTGCGACCCGGGACAGGGGTCTGGATGAGCAGTTCTTC | NA | TRBJ2-1 | TRBD1 | TRBV19
CASSLFTTGRSSNYGYTF | TGTGCCAGCAGTTTATTCACGACAGGCCGATCTTCTAACTATGGCTACACCTTC | NA | TRBJ1-2 | NA | TRBV28
CASSYAGAYNEQFF | TGTGCCAGCAGTTACGCGGGAGCCTACAATGAGCAGTTCTTC | NA | TRBJ2-1 | TRBD2 | TRBV6-5
CASSLAVGLHTQYF | TGTGCCAGCAGCTTAGCGGTGGGCTTACATACGCAGTATTTT | NA | TRBJ2-3 | NA | TRBV7-2
CASSSRNPGTGPTSGYTF | TGTGCCAGCAGCTCCAGGAACCCCGGGACAGGCCCTACTAGTGGCTACACCTTC | NA | TRBJ1-2 | TRBD1 | TRBV7-2
CASSHPDTEQYF | TGCGCCAGCAGCCACCCGGACACCGAGCAGTACTTC | NA | TRBJ2-7 | NA | TRBV5-1
CASSALGGAGEKLFF | TGTGCCAGCAGCGCCCTGGGGGGGGCGGGTGAAAAACTGTTTTTT | few | TRBJ1-4 | NA | TRBV9
CASSVGQSHMNTEAFF | TGTGCCAGCAGCGTTGGACAGAGCCACATGAACACTGAAGCTTTCTTT | once | TRBJ1-1 | NA | TRBV9
CASSEGVNTEAFF | TGCGCCAGCTCTGAGGGAGTGAACACTGAAGCTTTCTTT | NA | TRBJ1-1 | NA | TRBV2
CASSQGRRGTETQYF | TGTGCCAGCAGCCAAGGGAGAAGGGGGACAGAGACCCAGTACTTC | NA | TRBJ2-5 | NA | TRBV14
CASSLPGQGIEQYF | TGCGCCAGCAGCCTCCCGGGACAGGGGATCGAGCAGTACTTC | NA | TRBJ2-7 | TRBD1 | TRBV5-1
CASTPTGNSGNTIYF | TGTGCCAGTACCCCGACGGGGAACTCTGGAAACACCATATATTTT | NA | TRBJ1-3 | NA | TRBV19
CATSSSYNSPLHF | TGTGCCACCTCGAGCTCCTATAATTCACCCCTCCACTTT | NA | TRBJ1-6 | NA | TRBV6-5
CASSLIRIAGGNNEQFF | TGTGCCAGCAGCCTTATTAGAATAGCGGGAGGGAACAATGAGCAGTTCTTC | NA | TRBJ2-1 | TRBD2 | TRBV28
CASRRDRLKNTEAFF | TGTGCCAGCAGACGGGACAGGTTAAAGAACACTGAAGCTTTCTTT | few | TRBJ1-1 | TRBD1 | TRBV7-8
CASRSPGLSYEQYF | TGTGCCAGCAGGTCCCCGGGACTATCCTACGAGCAGTACTTC | NA | TRBJ2-7 | TRBD2 | TRBV9
CAWTGGHEQYF | TGTGCCTGGACTGGGGGCCACGAGCAGTACTTC | NA | TRBJ2-7 | NA | TRBV30
CASRETGQRSYNEQFF | TGTGCCAGCAGGGAAACAGGGCAGAGGTCCTACAATGAGCAGTTCTTC | NA | TRBJ2-1 | NA | TRBV6-1
CASSFRQGQETQYF | TGTGCCAGCAGTTTTAGACAGGGGCAAGAGACCCAGTACTTC | NA | TRBJ2-5 | TRBD1 | TRBV6-1
CASSGLNEQFF | TGTGCCAGCAGCGGCTTGAATGAGCAGTTCTTC | NA | TRBJ2-1 | NA | TRBV11-2
CASSPGLVHEQYF | TGTGCCAGCAGTCCGGGACTAGTCCACGAGCAGTACTTC | NA | TRBJ2-7 | TRBD2 | TRBV27
CASSIAASRQYF | TGTGCCAGTAGTATAGCGGCTAGCCGTCAGTATTTT | NA | TRBJ2-3 | NA | TRBV19
CASSPPGLYNEQFF | TGTGCCAGCTCACCCCCGGGTCTCTACAATGAGCAGTTCTTC | NA | TRBJ2-1 | NA | TRBV18
CASSNRDKISGNTIYF | TGTGCCAGCAGCAACCGGGACAAAATCTCTGGAAACACCATATATTTT | NA | TRBJ1-3 | NA | TRBV2
CASSGTGGNSPLHF | TGTGCCAGCAGCGGGACAGGGGGAAATTCACCCCTCCACTTT | NA | TRBJ1-6 | TRBD1 | TRBV6-6